This T cell receptor (delta chain) is drawn from a study of gamma-delta chains in newborns, infants, children. Study background: Microbial exposure reportedly drives polyclonal innate γδ T cell expansion after birth.

This clone showed up just a few times. Possible read error: a much larger clone is one base away. TCRdb ran CATT on the reads. The repertoire holds about 1,400 delta-chain clones, approximately 1.2% seen once, with 24% in the top ten. CDR1 and CDR2 from the germline V gene are GEAIGNYY and EKD. Germline trimming cut 1 base from V and 1 base from J; bases unmatched to any gene: 41. The CDR3 totals 29 residues. The TCR was taken from a child in good health. The chain carries TRDV2 and TRDJ1, with 13 nucleotides matching TRDD3. Specimen: blood. For the CDR3, the DNA is TGTGCCTGTGACACTGTCAACTCCGGGCAAACCTACCGTGGGTTACTGGGGGATACGGCCCTGGGTGGCACCGATAAACTCATCTTT. It is translated as CACDTVNSGQTYRGLLGDTALGGTDKLIF.